Listed below are T cell receptor beta chains from one sample, sequenced in a study of shared clonotypes between healthy human individuals. Only in-frame clones appear in the TCRdb table, and some are missing; sequencing was by immunoSEQ multiplex PCR. The table includes over 300,000 clones, over 75% detected once. Sequenced sample: memory CD8+ T cells sorted from blood. The receptors originated from a man between 18 and 29 years old in good health. CDR3s leave out the opening cysteine and the closing phenylalanine or tryptophan. Each record gives: V gene, J gene, CDR3 protein.

V gene: TRBV28; J gene: TRBJ2-7; CDR3 protein: ASRRGQLYEQY
V gene: TRBV5-1; J gene: TRBJ2-7; CDR3 protein: ASNADSGGEQY
V gene: TRBV6-5; J gene: TRBJ1-5; CDR3 protein: ASEGQGGQPQH
V gene: TRBV10-3; J gene: TRBJ1-2; CDR3 protein: AISESTGYGYT
V gene: TRBV27; J gene: TRBJ1-5; CDR3 protein: ASSPQAVQVGQPQH
V gene: TRBV6-5; J gene: TRBJ2-1; CDR3 protein: ASSQGLNSYNEQF
V gene: TRBV7-6; J gene: TRBJ2-7; CDR3 protein: ASSSLIPFVQGLGIYEQY
V gene: TRBV27; J gene: TRBJ1-6; CDR3 protein: ASSLWGAHSPLH
V gene: TRBV19; J gene: TRBJ2-7; CDR3 protein: ASSSWGPYEQY
V gene: TRBV28; J gene: TRBJ1-5; CDR3 protein: ASRLGGNQPQH
V gene: TRBV10-2; J gene: TRBJ2-5; CDR3 protein: ASSDLDRGSQETQY
V gene: TRBV29-1; J gene: TRBJ1-2; CDR3 protein: SVEESGALYGYT
V gene: TRBV6-5; J gene: TRBJ2-1; CDR3 protein: ASSYGGEGNEQF
V gene: TRBV28; J gene: TRBJ1-2; CDR3 protein: ASSLQGAGGYT
V gene: TRBV13; J gene: TRBJ2-6; CDR3 protein: ASSPSHGQGAGANVLT
V gene: TRBV7-3; J gene: TRBJ2-7; CDR3 protein: ASSLNARDEQY
V gene: TRBV25-1; J gene: TRBJ1-1; CDR3 protein: ASSEFETEAF
V gene: TRBV29-1; J gene: TRBJ2-7; CDR3 protein: SVGLASAYEQY
V gene: TRBV6-5; J gene: TRBJ1-2; CDR3 protein: ASSPGGVDYGYT
V gene: TRBV2; J gene: TRBJ2-1; CDR3 protein: ASSEFTDSQGNEQF
V gene: TRBV6-5; J gene: TRBJ2-3; CDR3 protein: ASSYSTRTDTQY
V gene: TRBV4-1; J gene: TRBJ1-1; CDR3 protein: ASSQDYSLNTEAF
V gene: TRBV9; J gene: TRBJ2-3; CDR3 protein: ASSTAGSHTQY
V gene: TRBV9; J gene: TRBJ2-7; CDR3 protein: ASSGVGYEQY
V gene: TRBV27; J gene: TRBJ2-6; CDR3 protein: ASSLSGFLRGANVLT
V gene: TRBV19; J gene: TRBJ1-1; CDR3 protein: ASNGLQVEAF
V gene: TRBV13; J gene: TRBJ2-3; CDR3 protein: ASSSTRGSGSTDTQY
V gene: TRBV29-1; J gene: TRBJ2-1; CDR3 protein: SVEGAQSANEQF
V gene: TRBV15; J gene: TRBJ1-5; CDR3 protein: ATSIGQGASQPQH
V gene: TRBV5-4; J gene: TRBJ1-1; CDR3 protein: ASSLTLSTEAF
V gene: TRBV5-4; J gene: TRBJ1-2; CDR3 protein: ASSPKPGARGYGYT
V gene: TRBV27; J gene: TRBJ2-7; CDR3 protein: ASSFGGPGYEQY
V gene: TRBV6-1; J gene: TRBJ1-1; CDR3 protein: ASSGTQPTGWFGEAF
V gene: TRBV6-5; J gene: TRBJ1-1; CDR3 protein: ASKGLQSNTEAF
V gene: TRBV27; J gene: TRBJ1-1; CDR3 protein: ASRSGAEAF
V gene: TRBV6-5; J gene: TRBJ1-6; CDR3 protein: ASSLGADSPLH
V gene: TRBV5-4; J gene: TRBJ2-4; CDR3 protein: ASSLSFSGQGRNIQY
V gene: TRBV5-1; J gene: TRBJ2-7; CDR3 protein: ASSPYSYEQY
V gene: TRBV27; J gene: TRBJ1-5; CDR3 protein: ATQPSGWGNQPQH
V gene: TRBV11-2; J gene: TRBJ2-7; CDR3 protein: ASSLGQGTSYEQY